The clone carrying this T cell receptor (beta chain) was detected only a few times. The germline CDR1 and CDR2 sequences are SEHNR and FQNEAQ (reference sequence). V was shortened by 1 base and J by 2 bases, with 14 bases between the two germline ends. CDR3 length equals 16 residues. This record belongs to a study of response to subunit inactivated influenza vaccine. MiXCR, applied by TCRdb to the RT-PCR reads, yields one record per CDR3 protein. The table lists approximately 500,000 distinct CDR3 sequences, approximately 20% of them singletons, with 2.5% to 3% in the top ten. These same data were also listed under a study on T cells expressing NK-cell markers. That work adds: The authors made TCR beta cDNA libraries by 5'RACE template switching. This switching added a universal primer site and UMIs.

This specimen was CD4+ T cells sorted from PBMCs, taken less than 13 days after vaccination. The TCR sequence derives from a man aged 45-65 years who received an inactivated influenza vaccine. V and J are TRBV7-9 and TRBJ2-5, with D tentatively TRBD1 or TRBD2 (5 bases each). CDR3 bases: TGTGCCAGCAGCTTAGGGGGGTCACAATTACAAGAGACCCAGTACTTC. It yields the protein CASSLGGSQLQETQYF. Variable domain in full (rest from reference TRBV7-9 and TRBJ2-5): DTGVSQNPRHKITKRGQNVTFRCDPISEHNRLYWYRQTLGQGPEFLTYFQNEAQLEKSRLLSDRFSAERPKGSFSTLEIQRTEQGDSAMYLCASSLGGSQLQETQYFGPGTRLLVL.